The 32 T cell receptor beta chains presented below share a single source sample, sequenced in a study of cytomegalovirus exposure and HLA in healthy donors. Method: immunoSEQ multiplex PCR; TCRdb's copy keeps in-frame clones and lacks some. The sample shows over 150,000 clones, roughly 90% of them seen only once. Material: PBMCs. The origin of the receptors is a woman aged 25 to 39 in good health and CMV-seronegative.

This clone has only one observation. The chain uses TRBV2 and TRBJ2-6; tentative D call: TRBD1 (6 bases). V shed 4 bases and J shed 0 bases, with 10 bases lying between them. The CDR3 has 16 amino acids. Looked up from germline, CDR1 is SNHLY and CDR2 is FYNNEI. CDR3 amino acids: CASSGQVISGANVLTF. The CDR3 bases are TGTGCCAGCAGTGGACAGGTTATCTCTGGGGCCAACGTCCTGACTTTC.

J is TRBJ2-7 and V is TRBV7-8; no firm D call. The CDR3 is made up of 15 amino acids. Trimming left V 0 bases short and J 2 bases short, with 11 bases between. The germline V gene encodes CDR1 SGHVS and CDR2 FQNEAQ. CDR3 bases: TGTGCCAGCAGCTTAGCGTACAGTTCTACCTACGAGCAGTACTTC. Protein sequence: CASSLAYSSTYEQYF.

The chain couples TRBV4-3 to TRBJ2-3, with D possibly matching TRBD2 (5 bases). V dropped 0 bases and J dropped 4 bases, with 17 bases sitting between them. Germline values: CDR1 LGHNA, CDR2 YSLEER. The CDR3 sequence is 17 residues long. CDR3 sequence reads: CASSQERSREYSDTQYF. Written as DNA, the CDR3 is TGCGCCAGCAGCCAAGAGCGAAGTCGGGAATACTCAGATACGCAGTATTTT.

The CDR3 sequence is CASSLGRGVVEQYF. In DNA, the CDR3 is TGTGCCAGCAGCTTAGGTCGGGGAGTAGTGGAGCAGTACTTC. The chain employs TRBV7-2 and TRBJ2-7; perhaps TRBD2 as D (5 bases). Deletions cut 1 base from V and 7 bases from J, with 14 bases between. Germline values: CDR1 SGHTA, CDR2 FQGNSA. The CDR3 consists of 14 residues. Based on the CDR3 plus reference TRBV7-2 and TRBJ2-7, the full variable domain is GAGVSQSPSNKVTEKGKDVELRCDPISGHTALYWYRQSLGQGLEFLIYFQGNSAPDKSGLPSDRFSAERTGGSVSTLTIQRTQQEDSAVYLCASSLGRGVVEQYFGPGTRLTVT.

The chain has TRBV7-2 and TRBJ2-5; D is perhaps TRBD2 (7 bases). Germline assignment: CDR1 SGHTA and CDR2 FQGNSA. V was trimmed by 5 bases and J by 1 base, leaving 11 bases between them. The CDR3 is 14 residues long. CDR3 residues: CASSPGGLQETQYF. The CDR3 coding sequence is TGTGCCAGCAGCCCCGGGGGGCTCCAAGAGACCCAGTACTTC.

Comments on this clone: A much larger clone differs by one base, so this may be a read error. Within the sample, other DNA sequences also encode this same CDR3. The chain employs TRBV4-3 and TRBJ1-1; no firm D call. Per the germline V gene, CDR1 is LGHNA and CDR2 is YSLEER. This CDR3 is 13 amino acids long. The V gene lost 2 bases and the J gene lost 1 base, with 5 bases spanning the gap. The CDR3 DNA is TGCGCCAGCAGCCAAACGGGGAACACTGAAGCTTTCTTT. It encodes CASSQTGNTEAFF.

CDR3: CASNDRGQGLHGYTF. CDR3 nucleotide sequence: TGTGCCAGCAACGACCGGGGACAGGGTCTTCATGGCTACACCTTC. This rearrangement joins TRBV5-6 to TRBJ1-2; 9 bases map to TRBD1. The V gene's germline CDR1 is SGHDT and CDR2 YYEEEE. After removal of 6 bases from V and 6 bases from J, the junction contained 12 bases not matched to a gene. The CDR3 sequence is 15 residues long.

V is TRBV7-2 and J is TRBJ2-3; D is tentatively TRBD1 or TRBD2 (6 bases each). The CDR3 runs 17 residues. The germline CDR1 and CDR2 sequences are SGHTA and FQGNSA. Trimming stripped 3 bases from V and 1 base from J, with 17 bases between. CDR3 DNA: TGTGCCAGCAGCTTGGGGGCTCCGGGACTTGGCACAGATACGCAGTATTTT. It yields the protein CASSLGAPGLGTDTQYF. The full variable domain, completed using reference TRBV7-2 and TRBJ2-3, is GAGVSQSPSNKVTEKGKDVELRCDPISGHTALYWYRQSLGQGLEFLIYFQGNSAPDKSGLPSDRFSAERTGGSVSTLTIQRTQQEDSAVYLCASSLGAPGLGTDTQYFGPGTRLTVL.

The sample holds one count of this clone. The CDR3 loop reads CASSLGTKSTDTQYF. As DNA, the CDR3 is TGTGCCAGCAGCTTGGGGACTAAGAGCACAGATACGCAGTATTTT. The chain employs TRBV5-6 and TRBJ2-3; D is possibly TRBD2 (6 bases). The V gene's germline CDR1 is SGHDT and CDR2 YYEEEE. The V gene lost 0 bases and the J gene lost 0 bases, with 8 bases spanning the gap. This CDR3 contains 15 residues.

The chain is built from TRBV6-1 and TRBJ1-3, with 8 bases matching TRBD1. The V gene end was trimmed by 2 bases and the J gene end by 1 base; junction bases not matched to a gene: 1. The germline V gene has CDR1 MNHNS and CDR2 SASEGT. CDR3 length: 15 amino acids. The CDR3 loop reads CASSERTGSGNTIYF. CDR3 DNA sequence: TGTGCCAGCAGTGAACGGACAGGGTCTGGAAACACCATATATTTT.

The chain uses TRBV7-2 and TRBJ2-4, with TRBD1 matching over 11 bases. The CDR3 runs 16 residues. Germline V gene sequence: CDR1 SGHTA, CDR2 FQGNSA. J was trimmed by 3 bases and V by 6 bases; bases with no gene match: 7. The CDR3 bases are TGTGCCAGCAGTTGGACCGGGACAGGGGGCAAAAACATTCAGTACTTC. Its translation: CASSWTGTGGKNIQYF.

The chain combines TRBV13 with TRBJ1-1; D unclear. Germline V gene sequence: CDR1 PRHDT, CDR2 FYEKMQ (reference sequence). V was pared by 3 bases and J by 3 bases, with 14 bases between. The CDR3 is 15 amino acids. Here the CDR3 DNA reads TGTGCCAGCAGCTTTCTAGCAGGCGGGGACACTGAAGCTTTCTTT. It is translated as CASSFLAGGDTEAFF.

This clone appeared a few times. The chain couples TRBV5-1 to TRBJ1-1; D not certain. Germline V gene lookup returns CDR1 SGHRS and CDR2 YFSETQ. The CDR3 spans 13 residues. Trimming took off 0 bases at V and 5 bases at J, with 8 bases between the two ends. The CDR3 spells CASSLELGTEAFF. CDR3 in DNA: TGCGCCAGCAGCTTGGAACTAGGAACTGAAGCTTTCTTT.

This chain uses TRBV19 with TRBJ1-5; no clear D gene. The germline gives CDR1 LNHDA, CDR2 SQIVND (reference sequence). CDR3 size: 16 residues. Trimming left V 5 bases short and J 0 bases short, with 14 bases between. In nucleotides, the CDR3 is TGTGCCAGTAGTTACTCCGTCATATATAGCAATCAGCCCCAGCATTTT. Protein: CASSYSVIYSNQPQHF.

This clone was recorded a few times. This chain connects TRBV19 to TRBJ1-2, with D hard to call. V lost 6 bases, J lost 4 bases, and 6 bases lay in between. This CDR3 has 11 amino acids. CDR1 is LNHDA, CDR2 SQIVND, per germline (reference sequence). Here the CDR3 reads CASRESYGYTF. The CDR3 nucleotides read TGTGCCAGTAGAGAGTCCTATGGCTACACCTTC.

The chain uses TRBV27 and TRBJ1-1; 7 positions agree with TRBD1. The CDR3 is 13 residues long. The V gene end was trimmed by 5 bases and the J gene end by 8 bases; junction bases not matched to a gene: 8. The germline CDR1 and CDR2 sequences are MNHEY and SMNVEV (reference sequence). This chain's CDR3 is CASSPQGQSEAFF. CDR3 coding DNA: TGTGCCAGCAGTCCCCAGGGACAGTCCGAAGCTTTCTTT.

The chain carries TRBV9 and TRBJ1-3; TRBD1 matches at 7 bases. The CDR3 sequence is 16 residues long. V shed 4 bases and J 0 bases; nucleotides not matched to a gene: 7. Germline V gene sequence: CDR1 SGDLS, CDR2 YYNGEE. CDR3 in amino acids: CASSPSTGVSGNTIYF. As DNA, the CDR3 is TGTGCCAGCAGCCCATCAACAGGGGTCTCTGGAAACACCATATATTTT.

This sequence joins TRBV7-2 and TRBJ2-1, with TRBD2 as a possible D gene (5 bases). Trimming cost V 8 bases and J 8 bases, with 16 bases left between them. The CDR3 loop spans 13 amino acids. Germline V gives CDR1 SGHTA, CDR2 FQGNSA. In DNA form, the CDR3 reads TGTGCCAGCGAGGGTGGCCCAATGGATGAGCAGTTCTTC. Protein product: CASEGGPMDEQFF. Filled out from reference TRBV7-2 and TRBJ2-1, the complete variable domain reads GAGVSQSPSNKVTEKGKDVELRCDPISGHTALYWYRQSLGQGLEFLIYFQGNSAPDKSGLPSDRFSAERTGGSVSTLTIQRTQQEDSAVYLCASEGGPMDEQFFGPGTRLTVL.

This rearrangement joins TRBV7-3 to TRBJ2-7; TRBD1 agrees at 7 bases. The CDR3 is made up of 14 amino acids. The V gene end was trimmed by 5 bases and the J gene end by 3 bases; junction bases not matched to a gene: 7. Germline V lookup: CDR1 SGHTA, CDR2 FQGTGA. CDR3 residues: CASSPGGSLYEQYF. The CDR3 DNA follows: TGTGCCAGCAGCCCAGGGGGAAGTCTCTACGAGCAGTACTTC.

This clone was counted between two and nine times. V gene TRBV19 combines with J gene TRBJ1-1, with 7 bases fitting TRBD1. The germline gives CDR1 LNHDA, CDR2 SQIVND (reference sequence). This CDR3 has 15 amino acids. V lost 3 bases, J lost 0 bases, and 4 bases stayed unmatched. The CDR3 here is CASSIPGQVNTEAFF. CDR3 DNA: TGTGCCAGTAGTATTCCCGGACAGGTGAACACTGAAGCTTTCTTT.

For the CDR3, the DNA is TGTGCCAGCAGCCATGGCAGGGGCCCCTATGGCTACACCTTC. This sequence encodes CASSHGRGPYGYTF. V and J are TRBV14 and TRBJ1-2, with D possibly TRBD1 on 6 matching bases. The germline V and J ends were trimmed by 3 bases and 4 bases, with 12 bases remaining between them. Germline V CDR1 and CDR2: SGHDN, FVKESK. The CDR3 runs to 14 residues.

This chain uses TRBV7-9 with TRBJ2-1, with TRBD1 matching over 9 bases. The V gene end was trimmed by 5 bases and the J gene end by 2 bases; junction bases not matched to a gene: 7. CDR1 is SEHNR and CDR2 is FQNEAQ in the germline V gene (reference sequence). The CDR3 contains 16 residues. CDR3 nucleotide sequence: TGTGCCAGCAGCCCGCCGACAGGGGGAGCCTACAATGAGCAGTTCTTC. It encodes CASSPPTGGAYNEQFF.

V gene TRBV9 combines with J gene TRBJ2-7; no reliable D call. The CDR3 has 14 amino acids. V was pared by 1 base and J by 0 bases, with 8 bases between. Germline V CDR1 and CDR2: SGDLS, YYNGEE. The CDR3, as DNA: TGTGCCAGCAGCGTATCCGCAGACTCCTACGAGCAGTACTTC. Protein product: CASSVSADSYEQYF.

The V and J genes are TRBV2 and TRBJ2-7, with 10 bases matching TRBD1. The junction had 1 base not matched to a gene; V was cut back by 5 bases and J by 0 bases. This CDR3 is 14 amino acids long. Germline CDR1 is SNHLY and CDR2 is FYNNEI. The CDR3 region has the DNA TGTGCCAGCAGTAGGGACAGGGGCTCCTACGAGCAGTACTTC. Residues: CASSRDRGSYEQYF.

The chain employs TRBV19 and TRBJ1-6; tentatively, D is TRBD1 (5 bases). There are 14 residues in the CDR3. CDR1 and CDR2 (germline): LNHDA, SQIVND (reference sequence). V lost 7 bases to trimming and J lost 10 bases, with 17 bases between them. The CDR3 sequence is CASTLREARSPLHF. CDR3 nucleotide sequence: TGTGCCAGTACCCTCAGGGAGGCGAGGTCACCCCTCCACTTT.

This chain joins TRBV5-1 and TRBJ1-3; TRBD1 matches at 10 bases. Germline assignment: CDR1 SGHRS and CDR2 YFSETQ. The CDR3 has 15 amino acids. Trimming removed 4 bases from V and 3 bases from J; junction bases left unmatched: 4. For the CDR3, the DNA is TGCGCCAGCAGCACCGGGGACAGGGGTGGAAACACCATATATTTT. The encoded protein is CASSTGDRGGNTIYF. The variable domain in full, completed from reference TRBV5-1 and TRBJ1-3, reads KAGVTQTPRYLIKTRGQQVTLSCSPISGHRSVSWYQQTPGQGLQFLFEYFSETQRNKGNFPGRFSGRQFSNSRSEMNVSTLELGDSALYLCASSTGDRGGNTIYFGEGSWLTVV.

This clone was detected only a few times. The genes are TRBV2 and TRBJ1-2; 8 nucleotides line up with TRBD1. V dropped 6 bases and J dropped 6; count of bases not matched to a gene: 9. Per the germline V gene, CDR1 is SNHLY and CDR2 is FYNNEI. CDR3 length: 14 amino acids. The CDR3 protein is CASRSQGALDGYTF. CDR3 DNA sequence: TGTGCCAGCAGATCCCAGGGGGCGTTGGATGGCTACACCTTC.

This clone was counted only a few times. This chain connects TRBV30 to TRBJ1-1, with unresolved D. Germline V gene lookup returns CDR1 GTSNPN and CDR2 SVGIG (reference sequence). Trimming stripped 4 bases from V and 0 bases from J, with 6 bases between. The CDR3 is made up of 12 amino acids. The CDR3 sequence is CAWTSLNTEAFF. The CDR3 nucleotides are TGTGCCTGGACCAGCTTGAACACTGAAGCTTTCTTT.

V gene TRBV5-6 combines with J gene TRBJ2-1, with a weak D call TRBD1 (6 bases). This CDR3 is 13 amino acids long. Germline V lookup: CDR1 SGHDT, CDR2 YYEEEE. V lost 3 bases and J lost 8, with 12 bases in between. In DNA form, the CDR3 reads TGTGCCAGCAGCTGGGGCAGGGGCCATGAGCAGTTCTTC. It specifies CASSWGRGHEQFF.

This chain links TRBV29-1 with TRBJ2-7; 11 nucleotides line up with TRBD1. V gave up 6 bases and J gave up 5 bases; unmatched junction bases: 9. CDR3 length: 14 amino acids. CDR1 SQVTM and CDR2 ANQGSEA come from the germline V gene. The CDR3 DNA reads as TGCAGCGTGGACGGGACAGGGGGATTCGACGAGCAGTACTTC. Translating it yields CSVDGTGGFDEQYF.

The chain links TRBV6-6 to TRBJ2-7; no definite D call. CDR1 MNHNY and CDR2 SVGAGI come from the germline V gene (reference sequence). Trimming shortened V by 2 bases and J by 6 bases, and 14 bases separated the two germline ends. The CDR3 is 14 amino acids. The CDR3 here is CASSYAPILAEQYF. In DNA, the CDR3 is TGTGCCAGCAGTTACGCTCCTATCCTGGCCGAGCAGTACTTC.

The chain combines TRBV7-2 with TRBJ1-2; tentatively, D is TRBD1 (5 bases). CDR1 and CDR2 from the germline V gene are SGHTA and FQGNSA. V lost 3 bases and J lost 2, with 7 bases in between. CDR3 length: 13 amino acids. CDR3 loop: CASSLRGNYGYTF. DNA for the CDR3: TGTGCCAGCAGCTTGCGGGGCAACTATGGCTACACCTTC. Based on the CDR3 plus reference TRBV7-2 and TRBJ1-2, the full variable domain is GAGVSQSPSNKVTEKGKDVELRCDPISGHTALYWYRQSLGQGLEFLIYFQGNSAPDKSGLPSDRFSAERTGGSVSTLTIQRTQQEDSAVYLCASSLRGNYGYTFGSGTRLTVV.